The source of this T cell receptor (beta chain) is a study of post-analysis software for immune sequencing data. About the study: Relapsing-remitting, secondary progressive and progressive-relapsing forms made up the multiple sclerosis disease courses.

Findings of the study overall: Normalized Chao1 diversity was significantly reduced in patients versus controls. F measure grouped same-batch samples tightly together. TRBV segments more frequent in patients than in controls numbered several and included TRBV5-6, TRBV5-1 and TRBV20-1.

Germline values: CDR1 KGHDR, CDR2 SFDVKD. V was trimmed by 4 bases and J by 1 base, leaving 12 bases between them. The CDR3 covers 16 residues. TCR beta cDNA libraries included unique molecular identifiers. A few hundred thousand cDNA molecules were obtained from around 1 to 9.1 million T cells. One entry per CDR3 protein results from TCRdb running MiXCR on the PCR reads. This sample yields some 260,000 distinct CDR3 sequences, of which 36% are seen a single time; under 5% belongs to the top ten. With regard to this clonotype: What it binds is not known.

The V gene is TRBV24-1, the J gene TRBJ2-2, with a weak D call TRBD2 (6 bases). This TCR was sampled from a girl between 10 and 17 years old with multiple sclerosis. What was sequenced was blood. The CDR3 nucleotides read TGTGCCACCAGTGACCCCGGGGGAAAGAACACCGGGGAGCTGTTTTTT. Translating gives CATSDPGGKNTGELFF.